The 13 T cell receptor beta chains below were found in one sample sequenced in a study of T cell changes during pregnancy in multiple sclerosis. TCRdb's table, derived via immunoSEQ multiplex PCR, lists solely in-frame clones and lacks some. Found here are roughly 99,000 clones, around 92% of them singletons; the top ten hold less than 2.5%. The material sequenced was peripheral blood, taken after pregnancy. The receptors here all came from a female donor in good health, enrolled as a control in a pregnancy study.

The chain combines TRBV27 with TRBJ1-5; possibly TRBD1 for D (5 bases). CDR1 is MNHEY and CDR2 is SMNVEV in the germline V gene (reference sequence). V lost 3 bases and J lost 0, with 9 bases in between. This CDR3 spans 15 amino acids. DNA of the CDR3: TGTGCCAGCAGTTTGACAGCCTATAGCAATCAGCCCCAGCATTTT. It translates to CASSLTAYSNQPQHF.

In DNA form, the CDR3 reads TGTGCCAGCAGCTTAGATCTAGACAATGAGCAGTTCTTC. Protein product: CASSLDLDNEQFF. The chain links TRBV11-3 to TRBJ2-1; no clear D gene. Germline V gene lookup returns CDR1 SGHNT and CDR2 YENEEA. Trimming pared 0 bases from V and 5 bases from J, leaving 5 bases between. The CDR3 covers 13 residues.

This clone was observed a few times. This sequence joins TRBV28 and TRBJ2-1; D is possibly TRBD2 (6 bases). This CDR3 contains 16 residues. Germline assignment: CDR1 MDHEN and CDR2 SYDVKM. The V end lost 7 bases, the J end lost 5 bases, and 21 bases lay between the germline ends. The CDR3 region has the DNA TGTGCCAGCACCACATCCTTCGAGCGGGTGGACAATGAGCAGTTCTTC. Protein sequence: CASTTSFERVDNEQFF.

This rearrangement joins TRBV19 to TRBJ1-5; tentatively, D is TRBD1 (5 bases). Trimming cost V 0 bases and J 11 bases, with 17 bases left between them. This CDR3 spans 15 amino acids. The germline CDR1 and CDR2 sequences are LNHDA and SQIVND (reference sequence). The CDR3 spells CASSIDGARISSQHF. CDR3 DNA sequence: TGTGCCAGTAGTATAGATGGGGCAAGAATCAGTTCCCAGCATTTT. The complete variable domain, with remaining parts taken from reference TRBV19 and TRBJ1-5, reads DGGITQSPKYLFRKEGQNVTLSCEQNLNHDAMYWYRQDPGQGLRLIYYSQIVNDFQKGDIAEGYSVSREKKESFPLTVTSAQKNPTAFYLCASSIDGARISSQHFGDGTRLSIL.

The gene calls are TRBV19 and TRBJ2-7; 7 bases align to TRBD2. The CDR3 has 20 amino acids. Trimming at V came to 9 bases and at J to 1 base, leaving 27 bases not matched to a gene. Germline values: CDR1 LNHDA, CDR2 SQIVND (reference sequence). The CDR3 sequence: CARALSKEVAGGRRSYEQYF. The CDR3 nucleotides read TGTGCCAGGGCCCTCTCGAAGGAGGTAGCGGGCGGCCGTCGGTCCTACGAGCAGTACTTC.

The chain links TRBV7-2 to TRBJ2-1, with a tentative D call TRBD1 (6 bases). Trimming removed 2 bases from V and 8 bases from J, with 16 bases in between. The CDR3 runs 15 residues. Germline loops: CDR1 SGHTA, CDR2 FQGNSA. The CDR3 here is CASSLNAGVMYEQFF. CDR3 nucleotides: TGTGCCAGCAGCTTAAACGCAGGGGTTATGTATGAGCAGTTCTTC.

A few counts support this clone. This chain connects TRBV5-1 to TRBJ1-1; possible D gene TRBD1, 5 bases. The CDR3 spans 13 residues. The germline V gene encodes CDR1 SGHRS and CDR2 YFSETQ. Trimming took 4 bases from V and 0 from J, leaving 7 bases between them. CDR3 DNA: TGCGCCAGCAGCCGGGGGTTGAACACTGAAGCTTTCTTT. Residues: CASSRGLNTEAFF.

V usage is TRBV7-2 and J usage is TRBJ1-1; 8 bases align to TRBD1. Germline CDR1 reads SGHTA; CDR2 reads FQGNSA. The CDR3 loop spans 17 amino acids. J was trimmed by 4 bases and V by 5 bases; bases with no gene match: 15. The CDR3 bases are TGTGCCAGCAGCCTCGGACAGGGATTAAAGGTCGGCACTGAAGCTTTCTTT. Translating gives CASSLGQGLKVGTEAFF.

This clone was detected only once. CDR3 sequence (DNA): TGTGCCAGCAGCTTAGACAGGGGTCAAGAGACCCAGTACTTC. Amino acids: CASSLDRGQETQYF. This sequence joins TRBV7-9 and TRBJ2-5; TRBD1 aligns across 7 bases. V was clipped by 1 base and J by 2 bases; unmatched bases: 1. Germline CDR1 and CDR2: SEHNR and FQNEAQ (reference sequence). The CDR3 is 14 amino acids.

This chain joins TRBV18 and TRBJ2-1, with a tentative D call TRBD1 (5 bases). CDR3 length equals 15 residues. Germline V lookup: CDR1 KGHSH, CDR2 LQKENI. Deletions cut 1 base from V and 5 bases from J, with 12 bases between. The DNA for the CDR3 is TGTGCCAGCTCACCACGGGGCACACCTGACAATGAGCAGTTCTTC. The encoded protein is CASSPRGTPDNEQFF.

J is TRBJ2-7 and V is TRBV5-1, with 7 nucleotides matching TRBD1. The CDR3 length is 14 residues. The germline V gene encodes CDR1 SGHRS and CDR2 YFSETQ. Germline trimming cut 5 bases from V and 0 bases from J; bases unmatched to any gene: 5. The CDR3 reads CASSWDSYSYEQYF. CDR3 DNA sequence: TGCGCCAGCAGTTGGGACAGTTACTCCTACGAGCAGTACTTC. The full variable domain, completed using reference TRBV5-1 and TRBJ2-7, is KAGVTQTPRYLIKTRGQQVTLSCSPISGHRSVSWYQQTPGQGLQFLFEYFSETQRNKGNFPGRFSGRQFSNSRSEMNVSTLELGDSALYLCASSWDSYSYEQYFGPGTRLTVT.

The chain is built from TRBV15 and TRBJ2-5; 9 bases map to TRBD2. CDR1 and CDR2 from the germline V gene are LNHNV and YYDKDF (reference sequence). Trimming cost V 6 bases and J 2 bases; bases outside gene matches: 7. The CDR3 runs 15 residues. The CDR3 bases are TGTGCCACCAGAGGGCTAGCGGGATCACAAGAGACCCAGTACTTC. It encodes CATRGLAGSQETQYF.

V and J are TRBV29-1 and TRBJ2-5; perhaps TRBD1 as D (5 bases). Germline V lookup: CDR1 SQVTM, CDR2 ANQGSEA. V was clipped by 3 bases and J by 5 bases, with 10 bases between them. The CDR3 runs to 12 residues. CDR3: CSVDKQGETQYF. As DNA, the CDR3 is TGCAGCGTTGATAAGCAGGGTGAGACCCAGTACTTC. Full variable domain (outside the CDR3, taken from reference TRBV29-1 and TRBJ2-5): SAVISQKPSRDICQRGTSLTIQCQVDSQVTMMFWYRQQPGQSLTLIATANQGSEATYESGFVIDKFPISRPNLTFSTLTVSNMSPEDSSIYLCSVDKQGETQYFGPGTRLLVL.